Included here is one TCR beta chain sequence, with context. Germline V lookup: CDR1 MNHEY, CDR2 SVGEGT. This CDR3 has 16 amino acids. The V segment lost 4 bases and the J segment 6 bases; nucleotides outside the gene matches: 8. This specimen comes from a study of T cell responses to AZD1222 COVID-19 vaccine. The protocol was immunoSEQ multiplex PCR, while the TCRdb copy is restricted to in-frame clones and leaves out a portion. Of some 100,000 clones listed, approximately 93% were seen once; the top ten hold under 5.5%. This clonotype was obtained from an adult in good health. J is TRBJ1-3 and V is TRBV6-2 or TRBV6-3; TRBD1 matches at 11 bases. Sequences were derived from peripheral blood, sampled on day 0 of AZD1222 vaccination. CDR3: CASSSGQGARENTIYF. The CDR3 coding sequence is TGTGCCAGCAGTTCCGGACAGGGGGCGCGTGAAAACACCATATATTTT.